This T cell receptor beta chain derives from a study of human T cells and chemical hapten exposure. Study details: Per-sample variation in TCR yield stemmed mainly from small pooled library volume differences. Regarding the study as a whole: Higher patch test scores went with higher counts of PT1 expanded TCRs. No change in TCRs above 1 in 1000 frequency was produced by DPC sensitization.

Indicated time point: patch test 2, 6 weeks after DPC sensitization. As for treatment: therapeutic diphenylcyclopropenone sensitization with weekly scalp DPC. This clonotype has just a few counts. Antigen specificity is unknown. Germline V gives CDR1 MDHEN, CDR2 SYDVKM. V shed 6 bases and J shed 7 bases, with 13 bases lying between them. The CDR3 length is 12 residues. TCRdb independently ran MiXCR on the RACE reads; one entry per CDR3 protein. Counted here are a few hundred thousand distinct CDR3 sequences, about 6.9% occurring once; the ten biggest clones make up 4.5% to 6%. The rearrangement joins TRBV28 to TRBJ2-7; D may be TRBD2 (6 bases). Sequenced here: whole blood, sampled in connection with sensitization to the hapten diphenylcyclopropenone (DPC). The receptor was isolated from a woman under 30 with alopecia areata. Some clones in this sample may be carry-over from other donors' samples. The chain's CDR3 is CASSGTSREQYF. The CDR3, as DNA: TGTGCCAGCAGCGGGACTTCGAGGGAGCAGTACTTC. Combining the CDR3 with reference TRBV28 and TRBJ2-7 gives the whole variable domain DVKVTQSSRYLVKRTGEKVFLECVQDMDHENMFWYRQDPGLGLRLIYFSYDVKMKEKGDIPEGYSVSREKKERFSLILESASTNQTSMYLCASSGTSREQYFGPGTRLTVT.